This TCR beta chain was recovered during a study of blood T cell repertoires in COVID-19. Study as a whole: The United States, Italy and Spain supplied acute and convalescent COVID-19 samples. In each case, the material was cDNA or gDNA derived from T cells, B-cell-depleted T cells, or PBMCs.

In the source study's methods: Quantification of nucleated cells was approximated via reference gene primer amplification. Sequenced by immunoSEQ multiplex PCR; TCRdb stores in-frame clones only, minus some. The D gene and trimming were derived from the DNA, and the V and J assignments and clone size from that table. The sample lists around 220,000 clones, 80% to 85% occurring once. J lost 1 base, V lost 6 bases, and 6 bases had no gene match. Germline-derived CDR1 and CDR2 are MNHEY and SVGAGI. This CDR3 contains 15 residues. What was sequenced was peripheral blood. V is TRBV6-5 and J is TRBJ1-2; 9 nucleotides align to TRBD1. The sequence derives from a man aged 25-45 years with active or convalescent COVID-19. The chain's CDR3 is CASSKPGQGNYGYTF. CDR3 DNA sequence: TGTGCCAGCAGCAAGCCGGGACAGGGTAACTATGGCTACACCTTC.